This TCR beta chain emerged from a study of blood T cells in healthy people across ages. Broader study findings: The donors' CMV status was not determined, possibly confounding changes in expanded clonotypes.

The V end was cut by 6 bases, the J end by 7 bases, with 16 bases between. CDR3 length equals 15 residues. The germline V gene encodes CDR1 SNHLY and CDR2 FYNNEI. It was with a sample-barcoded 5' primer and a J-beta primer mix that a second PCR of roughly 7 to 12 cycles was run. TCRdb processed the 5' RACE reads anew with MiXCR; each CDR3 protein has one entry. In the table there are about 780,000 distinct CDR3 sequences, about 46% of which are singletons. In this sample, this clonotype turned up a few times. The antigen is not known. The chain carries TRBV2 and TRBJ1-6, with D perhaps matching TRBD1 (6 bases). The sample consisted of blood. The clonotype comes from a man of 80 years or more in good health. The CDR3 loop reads CASSRDTGSNSPLHF. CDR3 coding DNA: TGTGCCAGCAGCCGCGATACAGGGTCGAATTCACCCCTCCACTTT.